Listed below are T cell receptor beta chains from one sample, sequenced in a study of T-cell memory formation after mild COVID-19. TCRdb ran MiXCR on the 5' RACE reads and lists one entry per CDR3 protein. The sample has 350,000 to 400,000 distinct CDR3 sequences; about an eighth are singletons. The specimen sequenced was PBMCs or a T cell subset sorted from them (not recorded which). These receptors were collected from a man in his late teens or twenties who had mild COVID-19 (a few samples of this study predate the infection). Cell type and time point are not known. CDR3s include the opening cysteine and the closing phenylalanine or tryptophan. The D gene is left open where the match is weak. Size is stated for part of the rows, as once, few or many counts, or as a class when the clone is expanded.

D gene: -; clone size: -; J gene: TRBJ2-1; V gene: TRBV2; CDR3 DNA: TGTGCCAGCAGTGAAACGCGGCCTGGGAACGTTGAGCAGTTCTTC; CDR3 protein: CASSETRPGNVEQFF
D gene: -; clone size: -; J gene: TRBJ1-5; V gene: TRBV6-5; CDR3 DNA: TGTGCCAGCAGGGAACAGGGTAGCCAGCCCCAGCATTTT; CDR3 protein: CASREQGSQPQHF
D gene: -; clone size: few; J gene: TRBJ2-1; V gene: TRBV4-3; CDR3 DNA: TGCGCCAGCAGCCAAGAAAAGGGCAGGGATGAGCAGTTCTTC; CDR3 protein: CASSQEKGRDEQFF
D gene: TRBD1; clone size: -; J gene: TRBJ1-5; V gene: TRBV2; CDR3 DNA: TGTGCCAGCAGGAAAACAGGGGTGGGGCAGCCCCAGCATTTT; CDR3 protein: CASRKTGVGQPQHF
D gene: -; clone size: few; J gene: TRBJ1-2; V gene: TRBV18; CDR3 DNA: TGTGCCAGCTCACCGGTAACTCAGTCTAACTATGGCTACACCTTC; CDR3 protein: CASSPVTQSNYGYTF
D gene: -; clone size: few; J gene: TRBJ1-1; V gene: TRBV7-9; CDR3 DNA: TGTGCCAGCAGCTTAGGGGTTAACGGCAGACTGAACACTGAAGCTTTCTTT; CDR3 protein: CASSLGVNGRLNTEAFF
D gene: -; clone size: -; J gene: TRBJ2-7; V gene: TRBV4-3; CDR3 DNA: TGCGCCAGCAGCCAAGATCGGAAGGGGTCGCTGTACTTC; CDR3 protein: CASSQDRKGSLYF
D gene: TRBD2; clone size: -; J gene: TRBJ2-7; V gene: TRBV30; CDR3 DNA: TGTGCCTGGAGCCCCTTTAGAGCGGGGCCATACTACGAGCAGTACTTC; CDR3 protein: CAWSPFRAGPYYEQYF
D gene: TRBD2; clone size: -; J gene: TRBJ2-7; V gene: TRBV2; CDR3 DNA: TGTGCCAGCAGTGAAGAGAACAGCGGGGGCGGGTCCTACGAGCAGTACTTC; CDR3 protein: CASSEENSGGGSYEQYF
D gene: -; clone size: few; J gene: TRBJ1-6; V gene: TRBV19; CDR3 DNA: TGTGCCAGTACCCACAGGCAAAATTCACCCCTCCACTTT; CDR3 protein: CASTHRQNSPLHF
D gene: TRBD2; clone size: many; J gene: TRBJ2-7; V gene: TRBV18; CDR3 DNA: TGTGCCAGCTCACCAAAACTAGCGGGGGGAGCCTACGAGCAGTACTTC; CDR3 protein: CASSPKLAGGAYEQYF
D gene: TRBD1; clone size: -; J gene: TRBJ1-1; V gene: TRBV6-5; CDR3 DNA: TGTGCCAGCAAGCGCCGGGACAGACGCACTGAAGCTTTCTTT; CDR3 protein: CASKRRDRRTEAFF
D gene: TRBD1; clone size: -; J gene: TRBJ2-2; V gene: TRBV2; CDR3 DNA: TGTGCCAGCAGTGACCCCCGGACAGGGGTGACCGGGGAGCTGTTTTTT; CDR3 protein: CASSDPRTGVTGELFF
D gene: -; clone size: many; J gene: TRBJ1-2; V gene: TRBV7-6; CDR3 DNA: TGTGCCAGCAGCTTAGGGAAAGCTAACTATGGCTACACCTTC; CDR3 protein: CASSLGKANYGYTF
D gene: -; clone size: many; J gene: TRBJ1-1; V gene: TRBV7-9; CDR3 DNA: TGTGCCAGCACCCCCCTAAGACAGAACACTGAAGCTTTCTTT; CDR3 protein: CASTPLRQNTEAFF
D gene: -; clone size: many; J gene: TRBJ1-5; V gene: TRBV6-5; CDR3 DNA: TGTGCCAGCAGTTATGGCGGGGATGGCCAGCCCCAGCATTTT; CDR3 protein: CASSYGGDGQPQHF
D gene: -; clone size: -; J gene: TRBJ1-2; V gene: TRBV6-5; CDR3 DNA: TGTGCCAGCAGACCACCGGGACATAGACATGGCTACACCTTC; CDR3 protein: CASRPPGHRHGYTF
D gene: -; clone size: -; J gene: TRBJ2-7; V gene: TRBV7-2; CDR3 DNA: TGTGCCAGCAGCTTACAACAGAGCAGCTCATACGAGCAGTACTTC; CDR3 protein: CASSLQQSSSYEQYF
D gene: -; clone size: -; J gene: TRBJ1-4; V gene: TRBV5-3; CDR3 DNA: TGTGCCAGAAGCTTATGGGGGGATGCAACTAATGAAAAACTGTTTTTT; CDR3 protein: CARSLWGDATNEKLFF
D gene: -; clone size: many; J gene: TRBJ2-7; V gene: TRBV10-3; CDR3 DNA: TGTGCCATCAGGGGAGACCTCGAGCAGTACTTC; CDR3 protein: CAIRGDLEQYF
D gene: -; clone size: few; J gene: TRBJ2-7; V gene: TRBV5-1; CDR3 DNA: TGCGCCAGCAGCTCATCAGGGGAATACGAGCAGTACTTC; CDR3 protein: CASSSSGEYEQYF
D gene: TRBD2; clone size: -; J gene: TRBJ2-5; V gene: TRBV12-3/TRBV12-4; CDR3 DNA: TGTGCCAGCAGTTTTACTCGGGGGGGCCGGGGGACCCAGTACTTC; CDR3 protein: CASSFTRGGRGTQYF
D gene: -; clone size: few; J gene: TRBJ1-5; V gene: TRBV2; CDR3 DNA: TGTGCCAGCAGTGAGAGGGTTCAGCCCCAGCATTTT; CDR3 protein: CASSERVQPQHF
D gene: TRBD1; clone size: few; J gene: TRBJ1-2; V gene: TRBV12-3/TRBV12-4; CDR3 DNA: TGTGCCAGCAGTACAGGGGGCTGGGGCTATGGCTACACCTTC; CDR3 protein: CASSTGGWGYGYTF
D gene: -; clone size: -; J gene: TRBJ1-1; V gene: TRBV7-9; CDR3 DNA: TGTGCCAGCAGCCCCATGCGAAGCAGGAACACTGAAGCTTTCTTT; CDR3 protein: CASSPMRSRNTEAFF
D gene: -; clone size: few; J gene: TRBJ2-7; V gene: TRBV4-1; CDR3 DNA: TGCGCCAGCAGCCAAGCTCCAGGCTACTCCTACGAGCAGTACTTC; CDR3 protein: CASSQAPGYSYEQYF
D gene: -; clone size: many; J gene: TRBJ1-1; V gene: TRBV7-2; CDR3 DNA: TGTGCCAGCACCAACTCGGGGGGAAGGGTTTATAGTGGAGCTTTCTTT; CDR3 protein: CASTNSGGRVYSGAFF
D gene: -; clone size: -; J gene: TRBJ2-2; V gene: TRBV11-2; CDR3 DNA: TGTGCCAGCAGCTTGATAGGGCCGGAGCTGTTTTTT; CDR3 protein: CASSLIGPELFF
D gene: TRBD2; clone size: few; J gene: TRBJ2-1; V gene: TRBV29-1; CDR3 DNA: TGCAGCGTGGGGACGGGGAGGGGCAATGAGCAGTTCTTC; CDR3 protein: CSVGTGRGNEQFF
D gene: -; clone size: -; J gene: TRBJ1-1; V gene: TRBV5-1; CDR3 DNA: TGCGCCAGCAGCTTGGAGGACGTATCTTTCTTT; CDR3 protein: CASSLEDVSFF
D gene: -; clone size: many; J gene: TRBJ1-5; V gene: TRBV20-1; CDR3 DNA: TGCAGTGCTAGAGATGTTGGTAGGGAAAATCAGCCCCAGCATTTT; CDR3 protein: CSARDVGRENQPQHF